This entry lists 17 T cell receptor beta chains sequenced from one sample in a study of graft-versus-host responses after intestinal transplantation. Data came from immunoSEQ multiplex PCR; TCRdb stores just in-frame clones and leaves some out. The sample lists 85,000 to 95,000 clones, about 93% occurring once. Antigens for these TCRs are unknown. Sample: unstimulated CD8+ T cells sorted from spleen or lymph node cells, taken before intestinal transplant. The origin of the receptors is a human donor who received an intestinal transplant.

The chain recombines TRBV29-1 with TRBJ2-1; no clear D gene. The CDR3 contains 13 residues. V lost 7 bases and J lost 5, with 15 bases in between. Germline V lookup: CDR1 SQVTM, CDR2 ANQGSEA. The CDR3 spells CSERTYNDNEQFF. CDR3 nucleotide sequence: TGCAGCGAACGTACGTACAACGACAATGAGCAGTTCTTC.

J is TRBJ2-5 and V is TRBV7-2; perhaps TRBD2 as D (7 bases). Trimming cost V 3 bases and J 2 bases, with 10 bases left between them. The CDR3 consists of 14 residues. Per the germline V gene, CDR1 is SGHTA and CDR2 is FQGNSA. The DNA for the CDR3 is TGTGCCAGCAGCTTGGAGGGGGGGCAAGAGACCCAGTACTTC. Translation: CASSLEGGQETQYF.

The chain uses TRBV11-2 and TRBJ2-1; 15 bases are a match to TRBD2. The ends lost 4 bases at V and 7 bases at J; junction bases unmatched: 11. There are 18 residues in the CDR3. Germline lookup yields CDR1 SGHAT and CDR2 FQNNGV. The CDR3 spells CASSSPGLAGGPGNEQFF. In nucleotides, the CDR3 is TGTGCCAGCAGCTCCCCGGGACTAGCGGGGGGACCGGGGAATGAGCAGTTCTTC.

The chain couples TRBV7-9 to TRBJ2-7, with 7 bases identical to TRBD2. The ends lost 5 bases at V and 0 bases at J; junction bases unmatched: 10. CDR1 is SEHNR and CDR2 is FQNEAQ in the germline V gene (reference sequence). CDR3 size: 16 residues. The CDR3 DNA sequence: TGTGCCAGCAGCGGGGGGGGACGGGTGAGCTCCTACGAGCAGTACTTC. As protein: CASSGGGRVSSYEQYF.

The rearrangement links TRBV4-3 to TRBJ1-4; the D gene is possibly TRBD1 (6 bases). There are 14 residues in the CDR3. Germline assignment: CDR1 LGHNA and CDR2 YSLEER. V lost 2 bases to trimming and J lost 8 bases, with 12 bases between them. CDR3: CASSQQGPGEKLFF. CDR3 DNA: TGCGCCAGCAGCCAACAGGGGCCTGGGGAAAAACTGTTTTTT.

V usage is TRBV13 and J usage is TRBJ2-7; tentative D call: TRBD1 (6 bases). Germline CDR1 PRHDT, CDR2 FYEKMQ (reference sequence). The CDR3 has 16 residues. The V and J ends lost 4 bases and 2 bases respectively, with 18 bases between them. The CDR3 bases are TGTGCCAGCAGCTCTACGGACAGCGGCCCTACCTACGAGCAGTACTTC. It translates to CASSSTDSGPTYEQYF.

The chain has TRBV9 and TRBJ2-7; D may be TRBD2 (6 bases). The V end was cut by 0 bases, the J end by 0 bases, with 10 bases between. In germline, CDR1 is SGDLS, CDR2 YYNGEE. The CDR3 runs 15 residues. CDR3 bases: TGTGCCAGCAGCGTAGGCGGGGCGTCCTCCTACGAGCAGTACTTC. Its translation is CASSVGGASSYEQYF. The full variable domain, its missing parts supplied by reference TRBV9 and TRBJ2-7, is DSGVTQTPKHLITATGQRVTLRCSPRSGDLSVYWYQQSLDQGLQFLIQYYNGEERAKGNILERFSAQQFPDLHSELNLSSLELGDSALYFCASSVGGASSYEQYFGPGTRLTVT.

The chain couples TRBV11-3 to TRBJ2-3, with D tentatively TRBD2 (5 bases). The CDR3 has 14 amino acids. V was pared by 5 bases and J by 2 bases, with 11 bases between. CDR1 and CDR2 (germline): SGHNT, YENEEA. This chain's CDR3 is CASSPRLYTDTQYF. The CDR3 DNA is TGTGCCAGCAGCCCAAGACTATACACAGATACGCAGTATTTT. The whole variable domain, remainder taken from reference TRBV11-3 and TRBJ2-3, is EAGVVQSPRYKIIEKKQPVAFWCNPISGHNTLYWYLQNLGQGPELLIRYENEEAVDDSQLPKDRFSAERLKGVDSTLKIQPAELGDSAVYLCASSPRLYTDTQYFGPGTRLTVL.

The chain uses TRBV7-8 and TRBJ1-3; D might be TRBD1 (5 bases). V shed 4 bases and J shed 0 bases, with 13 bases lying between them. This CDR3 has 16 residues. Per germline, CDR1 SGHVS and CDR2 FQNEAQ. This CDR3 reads CASSSPGGVSGNTIYF. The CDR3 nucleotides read TGTGCCAGCAGCTCCCCCGGGGGGGTCTCTGGAAACACCATATATTTT.

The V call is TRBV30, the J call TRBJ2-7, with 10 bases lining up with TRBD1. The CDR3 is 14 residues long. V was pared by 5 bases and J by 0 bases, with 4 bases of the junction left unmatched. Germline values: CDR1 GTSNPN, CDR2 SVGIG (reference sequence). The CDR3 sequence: CAWAGTGVSYEQYF. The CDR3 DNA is TGTGCCTGGGCCGGGACAGGGGTCTCCTACGAGCAGTACTTC.

CDR3 sequence: CASSWGTNTGELFF. CDR3 DNA sequence: TGTGCCAGCAGCTGGGGGACTAACACCGGGGAGCTGTTTTTT. The chain recombines TRBV5-6 with TRBJ2-2, with D perhaps matching TRBD2 (6 bases). Trimming left V 3 bases short and J 2 bases short, with 8 bases between. This CDR3 contains 14 residues. Germline V lookup: CDR1 SGHDT, CDR2 YYEEEE.

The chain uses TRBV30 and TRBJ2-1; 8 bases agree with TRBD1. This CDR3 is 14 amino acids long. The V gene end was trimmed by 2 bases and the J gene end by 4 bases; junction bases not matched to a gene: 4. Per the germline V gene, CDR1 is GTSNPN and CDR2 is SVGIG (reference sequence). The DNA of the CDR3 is TGTGCCTGGAGTTCTGACAGGGGATACAATGAGCAGTTCTTC. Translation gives CAWSSDRGYNEQFF. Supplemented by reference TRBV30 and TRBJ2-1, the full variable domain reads SQTIHQWPATLVQPVGSPLSLECTVEGTSNPNLYWYRQAAGRGLQLLFYSVGIGQISSEVPQNLSASRPQDRQFILSSKKLLLSDSGFYLCAWSSDRGYNEQFFGPGTRLTVL.

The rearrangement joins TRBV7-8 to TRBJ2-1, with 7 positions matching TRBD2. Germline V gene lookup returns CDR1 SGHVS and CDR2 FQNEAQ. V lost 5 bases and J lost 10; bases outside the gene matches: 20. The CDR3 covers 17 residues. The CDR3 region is CASSPARDAGVRVEQFF. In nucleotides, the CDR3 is TGTGCCAGCAGCCCAGCTCGAGATGCGGGGGTGCGAGTCGAGCAGTTCTTC.

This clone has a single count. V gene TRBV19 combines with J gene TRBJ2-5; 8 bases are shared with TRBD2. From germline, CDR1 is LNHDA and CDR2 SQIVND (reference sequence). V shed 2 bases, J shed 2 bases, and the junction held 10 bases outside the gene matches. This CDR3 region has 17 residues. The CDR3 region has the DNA TGTGCCAGTAGTATAAGTCCCGTCCGGGGGGGACAAGAGACCCAGTACTTC. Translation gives CASSISPVRGGQETQYF.

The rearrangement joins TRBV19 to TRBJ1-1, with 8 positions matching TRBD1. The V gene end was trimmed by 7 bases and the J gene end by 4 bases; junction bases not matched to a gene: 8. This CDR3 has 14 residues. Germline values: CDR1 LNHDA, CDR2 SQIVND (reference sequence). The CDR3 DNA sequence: TGTGCCAGTATGTTCGGACAGGGCGGCACTGAAGCTTTCTTT. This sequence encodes CASMFGQGGTEAFF.

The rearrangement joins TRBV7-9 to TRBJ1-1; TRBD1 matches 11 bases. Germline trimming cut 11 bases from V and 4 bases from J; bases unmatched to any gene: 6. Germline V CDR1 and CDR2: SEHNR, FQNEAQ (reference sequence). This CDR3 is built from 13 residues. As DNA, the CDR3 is TGTGCCTCTAGGGGACAGGGGGGCACTGAAGCTTTCTTT. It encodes CASRGQGGTEAFF. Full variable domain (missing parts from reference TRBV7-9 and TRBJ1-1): DTGVSQNPRHKITKRGQNVTFRCDPISEHNRLYWYRQTLGQGPEFLTYFQNEAQLEKSRLLSDRFSAERPKGSFSTLEIQRTEQGDSAMYLCASRGQGGTEAFFGQGTRLTVV.

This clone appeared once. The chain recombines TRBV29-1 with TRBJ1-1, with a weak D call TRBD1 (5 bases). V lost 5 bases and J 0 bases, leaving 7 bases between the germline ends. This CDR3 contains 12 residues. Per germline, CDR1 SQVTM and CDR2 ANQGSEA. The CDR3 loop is CSVKGMNTEAFF. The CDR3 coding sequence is TGCAGCGTTAAGGGGATGAACACTGAAGCTTTCTTT.